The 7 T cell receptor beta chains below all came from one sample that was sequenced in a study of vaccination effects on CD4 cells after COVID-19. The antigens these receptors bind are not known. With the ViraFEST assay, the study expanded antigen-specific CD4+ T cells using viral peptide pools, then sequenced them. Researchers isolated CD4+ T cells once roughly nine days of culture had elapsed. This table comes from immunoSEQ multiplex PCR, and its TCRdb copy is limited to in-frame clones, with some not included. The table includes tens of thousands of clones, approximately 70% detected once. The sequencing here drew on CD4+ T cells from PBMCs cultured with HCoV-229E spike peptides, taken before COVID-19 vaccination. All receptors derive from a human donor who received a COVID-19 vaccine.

In nucleotides, the CDR3 is TGTGCCAGCAGCAGGACGGTGCTTTTCGAGCAGTACTTC. This encodes CASSRTVLFEQYF. The V and J genes are TRBV6-5 and TRBJ2-7, with unresolved D. Trimming pared 6 bases from V and 6 bases from J, leaving 15 bases between. Germline-derived CDR1 and CDR2 are MNHEY and SVGAGI. The CDR3 covers 13 residues.

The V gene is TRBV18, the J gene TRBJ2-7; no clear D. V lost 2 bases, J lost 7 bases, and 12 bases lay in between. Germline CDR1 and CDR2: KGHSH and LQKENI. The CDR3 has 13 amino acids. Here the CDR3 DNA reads TGTGCCAGCTCACCAGGAGAAGGTTATGAGCAGTACTTC. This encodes CASSPGEGYEQYF.

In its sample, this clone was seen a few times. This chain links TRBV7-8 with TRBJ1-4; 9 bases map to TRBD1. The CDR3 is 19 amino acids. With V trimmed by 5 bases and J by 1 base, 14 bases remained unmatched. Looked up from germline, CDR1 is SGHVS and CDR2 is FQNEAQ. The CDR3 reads CASSTDRGIVRGTNEKLFF. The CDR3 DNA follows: TGTGCCAGCAGCACCGACAGGGGGATTGTACGGGGAACTAATGAAAAACTGTTTTTT.

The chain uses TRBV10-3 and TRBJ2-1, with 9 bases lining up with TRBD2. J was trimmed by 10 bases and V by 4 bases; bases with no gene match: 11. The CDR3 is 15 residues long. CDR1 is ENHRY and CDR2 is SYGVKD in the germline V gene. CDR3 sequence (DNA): TGTGCCATCAGTGGGGAAGGTAGCGGGAGTGTCGAGCAGTTCTTC. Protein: CAISGEGSGSVEQFF.

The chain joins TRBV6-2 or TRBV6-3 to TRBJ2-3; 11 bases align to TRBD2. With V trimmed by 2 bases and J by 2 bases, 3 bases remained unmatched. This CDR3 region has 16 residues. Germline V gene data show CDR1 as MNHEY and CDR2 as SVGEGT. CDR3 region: CASSYPLAGATDTQYF. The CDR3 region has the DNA TGTGCCAGCAGTTACCCACTAGCGGGAGCCACAGATACGCAGTATTTT.

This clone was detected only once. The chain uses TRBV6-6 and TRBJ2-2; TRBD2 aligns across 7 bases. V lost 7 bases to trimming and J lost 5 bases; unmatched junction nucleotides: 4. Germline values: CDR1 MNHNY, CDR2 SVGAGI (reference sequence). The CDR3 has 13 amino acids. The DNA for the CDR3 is TGTGCCAGCAATAACGGGAGGACCGGGGAGCTGTTTTTT. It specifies CASNNGRTGELFF.

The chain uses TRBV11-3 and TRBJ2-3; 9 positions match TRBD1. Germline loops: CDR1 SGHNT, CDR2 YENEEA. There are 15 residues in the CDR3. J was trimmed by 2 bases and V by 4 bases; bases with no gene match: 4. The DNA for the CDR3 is TGTGCCAGCAGCTCCGGACAGGGGCACACAGATACGCAGTATTTT. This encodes CASSSGQGHTDTQYF.